The 12 T cell receptor beta chains presented below share a single source sample, sequenced in a study of blood T cell repertoires in COVID-19. Libraries were prepared by immunoSEQ multiplex PCR; TCRdb keeps only in-frame clonotypes and omits some of them. The table shows about 73,000 clones, with around 83% occurring only once. Sequenced: peripheral blood. These receptors all come from a man between 50 and 59 years old with active COVID-19.

This clone was seen only a few times. The chain links TRBV6-6 to TRBJ2-1, with 7 bases that match TRBD2. Germline V gene sequence: CDR1 MNHNY, CDR2 SVGAGI (reference sequence). The junction had 8 bases not matched to a gene; V was cut back by 2 bases and J by 7 bases. The length of the CDR3 is 15 residues. CDR3 residues: CASSYVGGGKNEQFF. CDR3 in DNA: TGTGCCAGCAGTTACGTGGGGGGGGGTAAAAATGAGCAGTTCTTC.

This sequence joins TRBV9 and TRBJ2-1; TRBD2 aligns across 9 bases. The CDR3 is 18 amino acids. V shed 2 bases and J 3 bases; nucleotides not matched to a gene: 12. CDR1 SGDLS and CDR2 YYNGEE come from the germline V gene. The CDR3 sequence: CASSVKRGATLGYNEQFF. The DNA for the CDR3 is TGTGCCAGCAGCGTCAAGCGGGGGGCCACCCTAGGCTACAATGAGCAGTTCTTC. The full variable domain, completed using reference TRBV9 and TRBJ2-1, is DSGVTQTPKHLITATGQRVTLRCSPRSGDLSVYWYQQSLDQGLQFLIQYYNGEERAKGNILERFSAQQFPDLHSELNLSSLELGDSALYFCASSVKRGATLGYNEQFFGPGTRLTVL.

There are a few counts of this clone. V and J are TRBV7-9 and TRBJ1-3; tentatively, D is TRBD1 (5 bases). The germline V gene encodes CDR1 SEHNR and CDR2 FQNEAQ (reference sequence). The CDR3 length is 13 residues. V lost 4 bases, J lost 8 bases, and 12 bases lay in between. This chain's CDR3 is CASSSQGLDTIYF. The CDR3 DNA reads TGTGCCAGCAGCTCTCAGGGTTTGGACACCATATATTTT.

The CDR3 DNA sequence: TGTGCCAGCAGCGGACAGGGGGACACCACTGAAGCTTTCTTT. As protein: CASSGQGDTTEAFF. The chain employs TRBV28 and TRBJ1-1; TRBD1 matches at 10 bases. Germline trimming cut 6 bases from V and 4 bases from J; bases unmatched to any gene: 5. The CDR3 is 14 residues long. Germline V gives CDR1 MDHEN, CDR2 SYDVKM.

This chain joins TRBV11-3 and TRBJ2-1; D possibly corresponds to TRBD1 (5 bases). The length of the CDR3 is 13 residues. Per germline, CDR1 SGHNT and CDR2 YENEEA. The V and J ends lost 3 bases and 8 bases respectively, with 11 bases between them. The CDR3 DNA sequence: TGTGCCAGCAGCTTTAGGCAGGGCGATGAGCAGTTCTTC. It translates to CASSFRQGDEQFF.

A single count supports this clone. This chain joins TRBV9 and TRBJ1-2; no firm D call. This CDR3 comprises 14 residues. Germline CDR1 is SGDLS and CDR2 is YYNGEE. Trimming left V 6 bases short and J 8 bases short, with 20 bases between. The chain's CDR3 is CASTSPPGSGGYTF. In DNA, the CDR3 is TGTGCCAGCACCTCCCCCCCGGGTAGTGGGGGCTACACCTTC.

V is TRBV7-9 and J is TRBJ2-1; 8 positions agree with TRBD1. The V segment lost 2 bases and the J segment 9 bases; nucleotides outside the gene matches: 6. CDR1 SEHNR and CDR2 FQNEAQ come from the germline V gene (reference sequence). The CDR3 has 14 amino acids. CDR3 sequence: CASSLIRGHGEQFF. The CDR3 region has the DNA TGTGCCAGCAGCTTAATCAGGGGGCACGGTGAGCAGTTCTTC.

The rearrangement joins TRBV10-3 to TRBJ1-1, with 8 positions matching TRBD1. Germline loops: CDR1 ENHRY, CDR2 SYGVKD. The CDR3 spans 15 residues. Germline trimming cut 8 bases from V and 10 bases from J; bases unmatched to any gene: 18. CDR3 nucleotide sequence: TGTGCCATCGGGTCTTCTCCAGGGGGCCTGCCTAGAGCTTTCTTT. The encoded protein is CAIGSSPGGLPRAFF.

The rearrangement joins TRBV5-1 to TRBJ2-2; maybe TRBD1 (6 bases). Between the trimmed V and J ends, which lost 4 bases and 3 bases, there was a span of 10 bases. The CDR3 totals 14 residues. Looked up from germline, CDR1 is SGHRS and CDR2 is YFSETQ. The CDR3 bases are TGCGCCAGCAGCCCCAGGACAGACACCGGGGAGCTGTTTTTT. It encodes CASSPRTDTGELFF.

This clone was counted only a few times. CDR3 in amino acids: CASSLSGTSGGHNEQFF. CDR3 bases: TGCGCCAGCAGCTTGTCCGGGACTAGCGGGGGTCACAATGAGCAGTTCTTC. The chain carries TRBV5-1 and TRBJ2-1; 14 nucleotides match TRBD2. CDR1 and CDR2 (germline): SGHRS, YFSETQ. The CDR3 is made up of 17 amino acids. Germline trimming cut 1 base from V and 5 bases from J; bases unmatched to any gene: 5.

This clone showed up just a few times. This chain connects TRBV6-5 to TRBJ2-7; D is possibly TRBD2 (5 bases). The CDR3 is 14 amino acids. In germline, CDR1 is MNHEY, CDR2 SVGAGI. V was trimmed by 1 base and J by 3 bases, leaving 10 bases between them. CDR3 loop: CASSYYVGLYEQYF. The CDR3 DNA is TGTGCCAGCAGTTACTACGTAGGACTCTACGAGCAGTACTTC.

The chain employs TRBV6-2 or TRBV6-3 and TRBJ1-4; no clear D gene. V lost 6 bases, J lost 7 bases, and 12 bases lay in between. The CDR3 consists of 13 residues. Germline V gene data show CDR1 as MNHEY and CDR2 as SVGEGT. This chain's CDR3 is CASSSPAGEKLFF. In nucleotides, the CDR3 is TGTGCCAGCAGCTCGCCGGCGGGTGAAAAACTGTTTTTT.